This entry is about one T cell receptor (beta chain). At one end the junction does not follow the germline gene, possibly because of a read error. The data derive from a study of CD8+CD57+ T cells in acquired aplastic anemia. Those patients picked for sequencing had displayed CD8+CD57+ cell expansion on flow cytometry. Genomic DNA constituted the template upon which TCR beta VDJ and CDR3 profiling was performed. TCRdb recomputed calls from the reads with MiXCR, one row per CDR3 protein. The sample consists of approximately 190,000 distinct CDR3 sequences, roughly half of them appearing once. The specimen sequenced was sorted CD4+, CD8+, or CD8+CD57+ T cells (not recorded which) from PBMCs. The receptor's source is a human donor with aplastic anemia.

The DNA of the CDR3 is TGTGCCAGCAGCGTAGCCGGGACAGGGTTAAGAGGCTACACCTTC. It encodes CASSVAGTGLRGYTF. The rearrangement uses TRBV7-9 and TRBJ1-2, with TRBD1 identical over 9 bases. CDR3 length equals 15 residues. Germline V gene lookup returns CDR1 SEHNR and CDR2 FQNEAQ (reference sequence). The whole variable domain, filled in from reference TRBV7-9 and TRBJ1-2, reads DTGVSQNPRHKITKRGQNVTFRCDPISEHNRLYWYRQTLGQGPEFLTYFQNEAQLEKSRLLSDRFSAERPKGSFSTLEIQRTEQGDSAMYLCASSVAGTGLRGYTFGSGTRLTVV.